The present T cell receptor beta chain was sequenced within a study of T cells in Graves' hyperthyroidism and ophthalmopathy. Patients having uncontrolled infection, another autoimmune disease, pregnancy or lactation were not included. Clinical symptoms, serum thyroxine and TRAb, thyroid ultrasound and orbital computed tomography together formed the diagnostic basis. This clonotype was observed many times. TCR beta CDR3 sequences were amplified from RNA transcripts. During a first-round RT-PCR of the TCR CDR3, the HTBI primer set was used. TCRdb redid the calling of the multiplex PCR reads with MiXCR, one entry per CDR3 protein. The repertoire holds hundreds of thousands of distinct CDR3 sequences, with roughly 40% as singletons. CDR3 length: 13 residues. Trimming shortened V by 5 bases and J by 9 bases, and 14 bases separated the two germline ends. Germline-derived CDR1 and CDR2 are MNHNS and SASEGT.

The chain recombines TRBV6-1 with TRBJ1-5; no reliable D call. Material for sequencing was blood. The receptor was isolated from a man between 18 and 35 years old with Graves' hyperthyroidism. In DNA, the CDR3 is TGTGCCAGCAGTCGACGCGAGACAACGCCCCAGCATTTT. Translation: CASSRRETTPQHF.